This TCR beta chain was sequenced during a study of radiation and T cells in renal cell carcinoma. V lost 2 bases to trimming and J lost 6 bases; unmatched junction nucleotides: 12. This CDR3 is built from 16 residues. Germline V gene lookup returns CDR1 MNHNY and CDR2 SVGAGI (reference sequence). Generated by immunoSEQ multiplex PCR, the TCRdb table keeps only in-frame clones and is missing some. The data contain 70,000 or so clones, roughly 87% of them singletons. As for time point: blood 2 weeks post-SBRT. Stated treatment: 15 Gy SBRT to primary tumor, nephrectomy 4 weeks later. The V gene is TRBV6-6, the J gene TRBJ2-7, with TRBD1 matching over 8 bases. The receptor's source is a man in his 60s with renal cell carcinoma. Specimen: blood, collected from a patient whose treatment included radiotherapy and nephrectomy. CDR3 DNA sequence: TGTGCCAGCAGTTACAGTCTACAGGGGGGTTCAGGCGAGCAGTACTTC. Translation gives CASSYSLQGGSGEQYF.